This TCR beta chain stems from a study of T cells in Graves' hyperthyroidism and ophthalmopathy. This clonotype was observed many times. Germline CDR1 is MDHEN and CDR2 is SYDVKM. Trimming stripped 5 bases from V and 8 bases from J, with 19 bases between. The CDR3 totals 15 residues. The CDR3 regions of TCR beta were amplified from RNA transcripts. First-round RT-PCR with HTBI primers amplified the TCR CDR3 region. Each CDR3 protein gets one entry after TCRdb re-called the multiplex PCR reads with MiXCR. The repertoire consists of roughly 380,000 distinct CDR3 sequences, with around an eighth occurring once and the leading ten covering around 21%.

This clonotype originated in a man under 40 with Graves' hyperthyroidism that later progressed to Graves' ophthalmopathy. The chain joins TRBV28 to TRBJ1-3; D might be TRBD1 (6 bases). The sequencing sample was made of blood. For the CDR3, the DNA is TGTGCCAGCAGTCCCAGGGGAGTCCCTTCGGACACCATATATTTT. Translated, it gives CASSPRGVPSDTIYF.